This TCR beta chain appears in the sequencing data of a study of T cell responses to AZD1222 COVID-19 vaccine. Whole-study results and caveats: The donor group comprised mostly white British people and more females; the analysis possibly underestimated clonal diversity.

This table comes from immunoSEQ multiplex PCR, and its TCRdb copy is limited to in-frame clones, with some not included. The sample consists of about 150,000 clones, less than 90% of them appearing once. Concerning this clone itself: Its antigen is currently unknown.

The CDR3 totals 18 residues. CDR1 is SGDLS and CDR2 is YYNGEE in the germline V gene. Trimming at V came to 4 bases and at J to 7 bases, leaving 13 bases not matched to a gene. The sample here was peripheral blood, taken after recovery from COVID-19. The sequence was collected from an adult who had recovered from COVID-19. The rearrangement joins TRBV9 to TRBJ2-1; the match to TRBD2 covers 14 bases. DNA of the CDR3: TGTGCCAGCAGCCCTCAGGGACTAGCGGGAGAGTATTCGAATGAGCAGTTCTTC. This codes for CASSPQGLAGEYSNEQFF.